This TCR beta chain was recorded in a study of T cells expressing NK-cell markers. Study details: Eight donors were sequenced, of whom seven were HCMV-seropositive, while the remaining one was HCMV-seronegative. Notes on the study in general: Similarly, these clonotypes led the CD3+CD56-NKG2C+ fraction as well in a few donors. Of CD8+ T cells, 1.0-7.0% belonged to dominant NKG2C+ clonotypes in five or six donors.

Making the TCR beta cDNA relied on 5'RACE template switching with UMIs. From the 5' RACE reads, TCRdb lists one entry per CDR3 protein and no DNA. This table holds about 390,000 distinct CDR3 sequences. To note about this clonotype: Its target is not known.

The CDR3 is 13 residues long. The receptor comes from a woman between 50 and 59 years old in good health. What was sequenced was blood T cells: a sorted CD56 or NKG2C T cell subset, CD4+ or CD8+ T cells, or bulk PBMC T cells (not recorded which). The V and J genes are TRBV12-3 or TRBV12-4 and TRBJ1-4. The CDR3 loop is CATRSGEVEKLFF.